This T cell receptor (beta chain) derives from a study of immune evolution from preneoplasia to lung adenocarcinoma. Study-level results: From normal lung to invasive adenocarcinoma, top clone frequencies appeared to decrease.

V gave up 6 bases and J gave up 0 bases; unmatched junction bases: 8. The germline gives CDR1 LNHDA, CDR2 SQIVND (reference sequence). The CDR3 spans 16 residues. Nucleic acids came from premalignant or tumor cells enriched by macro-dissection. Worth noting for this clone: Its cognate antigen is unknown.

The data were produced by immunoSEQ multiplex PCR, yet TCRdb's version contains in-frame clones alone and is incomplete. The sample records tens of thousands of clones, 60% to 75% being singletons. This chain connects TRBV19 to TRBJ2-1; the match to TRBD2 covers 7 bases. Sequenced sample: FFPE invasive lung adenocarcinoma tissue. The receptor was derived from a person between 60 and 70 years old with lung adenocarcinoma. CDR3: CASSQEAGTSYNEQFF. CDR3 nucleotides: TGTGCCAGTAGCCAGGAAGCGGGAACCTCCTACAATGAGCAGTTCTTC.